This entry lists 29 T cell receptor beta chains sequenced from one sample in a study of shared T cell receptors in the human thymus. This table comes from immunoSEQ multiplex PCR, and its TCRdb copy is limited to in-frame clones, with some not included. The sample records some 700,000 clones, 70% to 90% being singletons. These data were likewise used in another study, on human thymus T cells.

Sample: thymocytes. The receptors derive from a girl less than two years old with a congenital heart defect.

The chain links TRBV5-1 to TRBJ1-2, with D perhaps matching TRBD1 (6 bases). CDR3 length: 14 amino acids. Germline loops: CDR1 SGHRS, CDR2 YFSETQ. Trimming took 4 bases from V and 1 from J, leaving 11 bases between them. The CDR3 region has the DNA TGCGCCAGCAGCGGACAGACGAATAACTATGGCTACACCTTC. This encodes CASSGQTNNYGYTF.

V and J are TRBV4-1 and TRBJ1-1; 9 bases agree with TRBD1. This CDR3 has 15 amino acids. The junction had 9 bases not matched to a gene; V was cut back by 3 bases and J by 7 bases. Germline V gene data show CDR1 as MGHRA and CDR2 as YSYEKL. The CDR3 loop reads CASSHQQGAVNEAFF. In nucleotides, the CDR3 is TGCGCCAGCAGCCATCAACAGGGGGCTGTGAATGAAGCTTTCTTT.

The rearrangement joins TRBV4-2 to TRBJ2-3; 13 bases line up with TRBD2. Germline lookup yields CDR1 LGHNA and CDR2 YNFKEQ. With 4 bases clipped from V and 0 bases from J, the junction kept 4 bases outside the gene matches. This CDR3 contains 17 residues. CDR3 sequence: CASSLTSGGVSTDTQYF. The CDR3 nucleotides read TGTGCCAGCAGCCTCACTAGCGGGGGGGTTAGCACAGATACGCAGTATTTT.

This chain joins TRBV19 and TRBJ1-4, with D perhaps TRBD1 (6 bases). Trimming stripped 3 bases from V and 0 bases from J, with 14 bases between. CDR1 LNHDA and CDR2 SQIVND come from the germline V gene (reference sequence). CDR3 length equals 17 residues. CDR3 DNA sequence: TGTGCCAGTAGTATTCGCGGACAGCTAGCAACTAATGAAAAACTGTTTTTT. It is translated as CASSIRGQLATNEKLFF.

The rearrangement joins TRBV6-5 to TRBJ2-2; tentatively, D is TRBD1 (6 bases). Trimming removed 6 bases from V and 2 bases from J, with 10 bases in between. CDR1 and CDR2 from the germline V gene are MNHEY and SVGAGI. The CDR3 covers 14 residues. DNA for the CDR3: TGTGCCAGCAGGGGGACAATCAACACCGGGGAGCTGTTTTTT. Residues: CASRGTINTGELFF.

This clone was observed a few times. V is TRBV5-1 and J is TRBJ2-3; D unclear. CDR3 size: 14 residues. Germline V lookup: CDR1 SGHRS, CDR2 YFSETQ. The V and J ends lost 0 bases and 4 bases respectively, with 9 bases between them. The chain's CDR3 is CASSLGARADTQYF. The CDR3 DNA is TGCGCCAGCAGCTTGGGAGCGAGAGCAGATACGCAGTATTTT.

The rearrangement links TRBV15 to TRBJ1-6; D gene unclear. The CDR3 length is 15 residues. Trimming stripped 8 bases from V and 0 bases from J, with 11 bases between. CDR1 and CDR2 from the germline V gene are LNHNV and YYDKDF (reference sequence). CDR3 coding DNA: TGTGCCACCCGGTATCGTAGCTCCTATAATTCACCCCTCCACTTT. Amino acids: CATRYRSSYNSPLHF.

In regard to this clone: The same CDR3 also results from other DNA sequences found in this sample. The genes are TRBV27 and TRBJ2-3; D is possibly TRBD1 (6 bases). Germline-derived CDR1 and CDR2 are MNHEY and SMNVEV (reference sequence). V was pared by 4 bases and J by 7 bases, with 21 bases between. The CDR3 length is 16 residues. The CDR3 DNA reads TGTGCCAGCAGTTGGGGGCGGGCTATCTTTCCCCATACGCAGTATTTT. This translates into CASSWGRAIFPHTQYF.

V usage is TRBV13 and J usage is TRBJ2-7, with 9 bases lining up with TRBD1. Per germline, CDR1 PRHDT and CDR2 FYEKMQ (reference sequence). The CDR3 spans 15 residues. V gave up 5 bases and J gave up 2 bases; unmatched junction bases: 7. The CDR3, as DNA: TGTGCCAGCAGCCGGACAGGGGCACGTGCCTACGAGCAGTACTTC. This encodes CASSRTGARAYEQYF.

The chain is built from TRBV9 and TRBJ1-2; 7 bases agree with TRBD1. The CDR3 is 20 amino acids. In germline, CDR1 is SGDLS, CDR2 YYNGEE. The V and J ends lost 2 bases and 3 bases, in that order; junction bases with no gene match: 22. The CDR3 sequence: CASSVSWDRPYRFADYGYTF. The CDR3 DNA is TGTGCCAGCAGCGTGTCCTGGGACAGACCCTACCGCTTCGCAGACTATGGCTACACCTTC.

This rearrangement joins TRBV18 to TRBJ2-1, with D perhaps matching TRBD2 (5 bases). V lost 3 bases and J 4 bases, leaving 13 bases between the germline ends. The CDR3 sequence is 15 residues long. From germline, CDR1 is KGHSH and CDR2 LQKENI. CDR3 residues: CASSPQKDLYNEQFF. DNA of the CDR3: TGTGCCAGCTCACCCCAGAAGGACTTGTACAATGAGCAGTTCTTC.

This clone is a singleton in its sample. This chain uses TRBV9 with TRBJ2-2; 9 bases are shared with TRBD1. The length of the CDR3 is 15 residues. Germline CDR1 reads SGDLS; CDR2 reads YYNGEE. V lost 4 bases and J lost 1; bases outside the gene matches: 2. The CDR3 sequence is CASSPDRGNTGELFF. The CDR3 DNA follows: TGTGCCAGCAGCCCGGACAGGGGGAACACCGGGGAGCTGTTTTTT.

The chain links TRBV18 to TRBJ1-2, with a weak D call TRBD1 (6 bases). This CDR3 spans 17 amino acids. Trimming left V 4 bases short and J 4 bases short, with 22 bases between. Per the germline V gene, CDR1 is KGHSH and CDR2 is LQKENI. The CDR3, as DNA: TGTGCCAGCTCACGGGAATATGGGGGCGTGTGGGGCTATGGCTACACCTTC. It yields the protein CASSREYGGVWGYGYTF.

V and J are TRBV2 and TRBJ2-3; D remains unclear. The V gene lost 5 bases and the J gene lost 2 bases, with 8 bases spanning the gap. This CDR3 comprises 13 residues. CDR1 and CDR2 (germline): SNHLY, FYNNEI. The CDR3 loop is CASSLSATDTQYF. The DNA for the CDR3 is TGTGCCAGCAGTCTAAGCGCCACAGATACGCAGTATTTT.

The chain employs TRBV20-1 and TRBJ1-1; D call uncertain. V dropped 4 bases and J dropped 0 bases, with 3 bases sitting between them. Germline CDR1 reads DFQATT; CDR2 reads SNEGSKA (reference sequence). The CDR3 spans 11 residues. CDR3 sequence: CSANMNTEAFF. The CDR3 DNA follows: TGCAGTGCTAATATGAACACTGAAGCTTTCTTT.

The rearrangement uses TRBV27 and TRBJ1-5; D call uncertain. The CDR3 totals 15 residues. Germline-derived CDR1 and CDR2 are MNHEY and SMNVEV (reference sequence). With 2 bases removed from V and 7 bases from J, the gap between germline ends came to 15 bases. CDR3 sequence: CASSLTVPSGQPQHF. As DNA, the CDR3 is TGTGCCAGCAGTTTAACGGTCCCCTCGGGGCAGCCCCAGCATTTT.

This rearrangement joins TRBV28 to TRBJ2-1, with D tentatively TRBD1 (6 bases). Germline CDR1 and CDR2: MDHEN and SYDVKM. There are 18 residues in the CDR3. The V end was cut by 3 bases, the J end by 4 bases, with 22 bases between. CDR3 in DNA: TGTGCCAGCAGTTTGGGCCGAGACAGGCCAAAATTATACAATGAGCAGTTCTTC. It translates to CASSLGRDRPKLYNEQFF. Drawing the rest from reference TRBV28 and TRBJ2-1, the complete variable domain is DVKVTQSSRYLVKRTGEKVFLECVQDMDHENMFWYRQDPGLGLRLIYFSYDVKMKEKGDIPEGYSVSREKKERFSLILESASTNQTSMYLCASSLGRDRPKLYNEQFFGPGTRLTVL.

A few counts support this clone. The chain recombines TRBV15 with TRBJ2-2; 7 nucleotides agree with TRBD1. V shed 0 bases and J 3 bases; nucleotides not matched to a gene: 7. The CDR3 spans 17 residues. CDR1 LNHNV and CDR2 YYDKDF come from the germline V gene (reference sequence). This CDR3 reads CATSRDPGQGDTGELFF. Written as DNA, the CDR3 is TGTGCCACCAGCAGAGATCCGGGGCAGGGGGACACCGGGGAGCTGTTTTTT.

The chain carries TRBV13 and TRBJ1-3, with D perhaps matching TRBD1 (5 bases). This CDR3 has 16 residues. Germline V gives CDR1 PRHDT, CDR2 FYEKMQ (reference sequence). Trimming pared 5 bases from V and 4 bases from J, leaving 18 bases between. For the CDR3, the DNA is TGTGCCAGCAGCCCCTATCGACAGCTAATAGGAAACACCATATATTTT. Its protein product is CASSPYRQLIGNTIYF.

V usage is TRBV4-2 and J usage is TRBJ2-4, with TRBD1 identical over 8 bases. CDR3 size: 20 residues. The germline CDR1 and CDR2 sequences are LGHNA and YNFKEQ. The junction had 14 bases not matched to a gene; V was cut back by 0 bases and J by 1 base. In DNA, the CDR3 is TGTGCCAGCAGCCAAGATCCCGGGACAGGAATCCTTCCCGCCAAAAACATTCAGTACTTC. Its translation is CASSQDPGTGILPAKNIQYF.

Written as DNA, the CDR3 is TGCGCCAGCAGTGAATCAGGGTGCGACGAGCAGTACTTC. It specifies CASSESGCDEQYF. The chain combines TRBV10-1 with TRBJ2-7, with TRBD1 as a possible D gene (5 bases). CDR1 is WNHNN, CDR2 SYGVQD, per germline (reference sequence). Trimming removed 3 bases at V and 5 bases at J, with 11 bases between. The CDR3 is made up of 13 amino acids.

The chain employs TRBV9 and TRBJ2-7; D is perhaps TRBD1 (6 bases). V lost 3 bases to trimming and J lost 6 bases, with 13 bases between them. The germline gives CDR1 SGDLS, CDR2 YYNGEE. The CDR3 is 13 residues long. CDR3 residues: CASSGDRDTEQYF. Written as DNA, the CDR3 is TGTGCCAGCAGCGGCGACCGGGACACCGAGCAGTACTTC.

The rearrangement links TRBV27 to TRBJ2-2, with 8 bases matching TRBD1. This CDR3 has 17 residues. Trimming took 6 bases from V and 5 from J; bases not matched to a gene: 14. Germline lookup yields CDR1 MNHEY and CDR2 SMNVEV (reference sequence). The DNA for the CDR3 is TGTGCCAGCAGAGCCTATCAGGGGGCGCGGATGACCGGGGAGCTGTTTTTT. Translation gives CASRAYQGARMTGELFF.

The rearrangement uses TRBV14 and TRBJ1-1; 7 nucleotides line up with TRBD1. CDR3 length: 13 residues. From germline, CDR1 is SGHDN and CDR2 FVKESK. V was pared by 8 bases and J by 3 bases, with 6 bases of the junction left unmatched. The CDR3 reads CASRSGTDTEAFF. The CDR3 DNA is TGTGCCAGCCGCAGTGGGACAGACACTGAAGCTTTCTTT.

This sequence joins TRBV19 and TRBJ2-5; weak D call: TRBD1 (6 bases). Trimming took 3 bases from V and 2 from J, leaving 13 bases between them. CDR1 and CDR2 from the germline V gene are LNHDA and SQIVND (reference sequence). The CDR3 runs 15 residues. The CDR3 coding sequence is TGTGCCAGTAGTATTAAGGGACATCGTCAAGAGACCCAGTACTTC. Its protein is CASSIKGHRQETQYF.

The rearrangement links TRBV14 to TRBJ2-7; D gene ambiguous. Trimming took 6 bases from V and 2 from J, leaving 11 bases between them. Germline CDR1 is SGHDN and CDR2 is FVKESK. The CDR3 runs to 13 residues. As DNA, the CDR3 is TGTGCCAGCAGGAGTCTCGGAGCCTACGAGCAGTACTTC. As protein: CASRSLGAYEQYF.

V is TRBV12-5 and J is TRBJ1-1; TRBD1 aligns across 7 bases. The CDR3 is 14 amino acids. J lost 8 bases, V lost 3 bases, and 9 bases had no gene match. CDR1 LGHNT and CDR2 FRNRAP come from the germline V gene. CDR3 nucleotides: TGTGCTAGTGGTTTTGAGGGGGCAGGTTCAGAAGCTTTCTTT. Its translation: CASGFEGAGSEAFF. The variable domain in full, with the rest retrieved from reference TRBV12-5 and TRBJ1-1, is DARVTQTPRHKVTEMGQEVTMRCQPILGHNTVFWYRQTMMQGLELLAYFRNRAPLDDSGMPKDRFSAEMPDATLATLKIQPSEPRDSAVYFCASGFEGAGSEAFFGQGTRLTVV.

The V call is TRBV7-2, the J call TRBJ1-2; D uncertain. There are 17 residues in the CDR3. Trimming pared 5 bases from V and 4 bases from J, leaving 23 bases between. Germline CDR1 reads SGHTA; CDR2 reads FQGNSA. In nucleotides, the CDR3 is TGTGCCAGCAGCACCCCCGGGGAGGGAAGGATTAGCTATGGCTACACCTTC. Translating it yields CASSTPGEGRISYGYTF.

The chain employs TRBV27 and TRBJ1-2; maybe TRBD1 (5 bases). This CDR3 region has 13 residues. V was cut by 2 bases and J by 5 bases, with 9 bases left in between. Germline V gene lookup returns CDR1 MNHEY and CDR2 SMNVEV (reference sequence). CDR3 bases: TGTGCCAGCAGTTTACTGGGGGGTTATGGCTACACCTTC. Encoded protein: CASSLLGGYGYTF.